The rows below give T cell receptor beta chains drawn from one sample of a study of cytomegalovirus exposure and HLA in healthy donors. The assay was immunoSEQ multiplex PCR, and TCRdb's table has in-frame clones only and misses some. The sample contains 210,000 or so clones, 70% to 85% of which appear only once. Sequences were obtained from PBMCs. All receptors derive from a woman in her fifties or sixties in good health and CMV-seropositive. Each CDR3 is given with its conserved first and last residue. The order of the fields is V gene, J gene, CDR3 protein.

v_gene: TRBV6-5
j_gene: TRBJ2-7
CDR3aa: CASSYFGGEQYF

v_gene: TRBV2
j_gene: TRBJ1-2
CDR3aa: CASSAGAFGYTF

v_gene: TRBV5-4
j_gene: TRBJ1-2
CDR3aa: CASSLGAHGYTF

v_gene: TRBV27
j_gene: TRBJ1-2
CDR3aa: CASSLQVGYGYTF

v_gene: TRBV5-1
j_gene: TRBJ2-2
CDR3aa: CASSPGTGWNTGELFF

v_gene: TRBV7-8
j_gene: TRBJ2-2
CDR3aa: CASSLVAGLNTGELFF

v_gene: TRBV5-5
j_gene: TRBJ2-2
CDR3aa: CASSLYRGGNTGELFF

v_gene: TRBV5-1
j_gene: TRBJ2-5
CDR3aa: CASSLALAGVAETQYF

v_gene: TRBV11-2
j_gene: TRBJ1-1
CDR3aa: CAGSNRGRAFF

v_gene: TRBV6-6
j_gene: TRBJ1-1
CDR3aa: CASSYYWAGGTEAFF

v_gene: TRBV11-2
j_gene: TRBJ2-5
CDR3aa: CASSLGPGGETQYF

v_gene: TRBV5-1
j_gene: TRBJ2-7
CDR3aa: CASSVGTNTYEQYF

v_gene: TRBV19
j_gene: TRBJ1-1
CDR3aa: CASSKRQGKDTEAFF

v_gene: TRBV2
j_gene: TRBJ2-7
CDR3aa: CASRDDRLGEQYF

v_gene: TRBV28
j_gene: TRBJ2-1
CDR3aa: CASSLLRSEQFF

v_gene: TRBV6-6
j_gene: TRBJ1-1
CDR3aa: CASSWTTNTEAFF

v_gene: TRBV7-9
j_gene: TRBJ2-2
CDR3aa: CASSPGGPDTGELFF

v_gene: TRBV4-1
j_gene: TRBJ1-5
CDR3aa: CASSRADRVGNQPQHF

v_gene: TRBV11-2
j_gene: TRBJ1-2
CDR3aa: CASSRVPGTGGFYGYTF

v_gene: TRBV28
j_gene: TRBJ1-2
CDR3aa: CASSSDTWGYTF

v_gene: TRBV19
j_gene: TRBJ1-2
CDR3aa: CASSFEPGGYTF

v_gene: TRBV18
j_gene: TRBJ2-2
CDR3aa: CASSPNRAGTGELFF

v_gene: TRBV5-1
j_gene: TRBJ1-2
CDR3aa: CASSQSGGRGYTF

v_gene: TRBV2
j_gene: TRBJ1-4
CDR3aa: CASSEKGGLGEKLFF

v_gene: TRBV9
j_gene: TRBJ1-1
CDR3aa: CASSVRGENTEAFF

v_gene: TRBV15
j_gene: NA
CDR3aa: CATSEGTSGPYEQYF

v_gene: TRBV30
j_gene: TRBJ2-6
CDR3aa: CACPGQYSGANVLTF

v_gene: TRBV5-1
j_gene: TRBJ2-7
CDR3aa: CASSLDRVYEQYF

v_gene: TRBV9
j_gene: TRBJ2-5
CDR3aa: CASSRGVGTGGETQYF

v_gene: TRBV4-3
j_gene: TRBJ1-4
CDR3aa: CASSQDQTGKLFF

v_gene: TRBV2
j_gene: TRBJ2-7
CDR3aa: CASRRTGLDEQYF

v_gene: TRBV7-2
j_gene: TRBJ1-1
CDR3aa: CASSLLGGNTEAFF

v_gene: TRBV5-1
j_gene: TRBJ2-1
CDR3aa: CASSLPHNEQFF

v_gene: TRBV4-1
j_gene: TRBJ2-3
CDR3aa: CASSQDLADTDTQYF

v_gene: TRBV27
j_gene: TRBJ1-6
CDR3aa: CASSDNPATEGLHF

v_gene: TRBV5-4
j_gene: TRBJ2-1
CDR3aa: CASSPGGFLDNEQFF

v_gene: TRBV6-1
j_gene: TRBJ1-2
CDR3aa: CASQSGGTNYGYTF

v_gene: TRBV5-4
j_gene: TRBJ1-2
CDR3aa: CASSIPGTGRGYTF

v_gene: TRBV9
j_gene: TRBJ2-3
CDR3aa: CASSPGRGGGTDTQYF

v_gene: TRBV30
j_gene: TRBJ2-7
CDR3aa: CAWSTGGSYEQYF

v_gene: TRBV5-4
j_gene: TRBJ1-4
CDR3aa: CASSRTGGNEKLFF

v_gene: TRBV7-9
j_gene: TRBJ1-4
CDR3aa: CASSLAAATNEKLFF

v_gene: TRBV5-6
j_gene: TRBJ2-1
CDR3aa: CASSWDRANEQFF

v_gene: TRBV7-9
j_gene: TRBJ2-2
CDR3aa: CASSLGSGGPGGELFF

v_gene: TRBV10-3
j_gene: TRBJ1-4
CDR3aa: CAISERGEKLFF

v_gene: TRBV27
j_gene: TRBJ1-1
CDR3aa: CASSATGLTEAFF

v_gene: TRBV5-1
j_gene: NA
CDR3aa: CASSLVPSGQSYEQYF

v_gene: TRBV21-1
j_gene: TRBJ2-1
CDR3aa: CASSRPGLAVYNEQFF

v_gene: TRBV19
j_gene: TRBJ2-7
CDR3aa: CASSVTGGGYEQYF

v_gene: TRBV4-2
j_gene: TRBJ2-3
CDR3aa: CASSQEGAGGEDTQYF

v_gene: TRBV5-1
j_gene: TRBJ2-1
CDR3aa: CASSLGWSSYNEQFF

v_gene: TRBV5-4
j_gene: TRBJ2-5
CDR3aa: CASSLSGSLGETQYF

v_gene: TRBV10-3
j_gene: TRBJ1-2
CDR3aa: CAITPDRAYGYTF

v_gene: TRBV5-1
j_gene: TRBJ2-7
CDR3aa: CASSLISGRAGYEQYF

v_gene: TRBV30
j_gene: TRBJ1-1
CDR3aa: CAWVPNGATEAFF

v_gene: TRBV5-1
j_gene: TRBJ1-1
CDR3aa: CASSAQGLYTEAFF

v_gene: TRBV19
j_gene: TRBJ2-1
CDR3aa: CASTPSDSTLDEQFF